This is a list of T cell receptor beta chains from one sample in a study of T cell responses to AZD1222 COVID-19 vaccine. The protocol was immunoSEQ multiplex PCR, while the TCRdb copy is restricted to in-frame clones and leaves out a portion. The sample has 75,000 to 100,000 clones, roughly nine tenths seen once; the top ten hold roughly 1.5%. The sequenced sample was peripheral blood, obtained on day 0 of AZD1222 vaccination. The receptors were gathered from an adult in good health. The CDR3 runs from the conserved cysteine through the conserved F or W. The order of the fields is V gene, CDR3 protein.

v_call: TRBV30; cdr3_aa: CAWTGYNSPLHF
v_call: TRBV6-5; cdr3_aa: CASSSSLGSGNTEAFF
v_call: TRBV9; cdr3_aa: CASSARQNTEAFF
v_call: TRBV6-5; cdr3_aa: CASSPRGASNQPQHF
v_call: TRBV7-9; cdr3_aa: CASTLWGQGKSEAFF
v_call: TRBV7-2; cdr3_aa: CASSLNARQAGNTIYF
v_call: TRBV6-5; cdr3_aa: CASSYGATNEQFF
v_call: TRBV28; cdr3_aa: CASSPPGGRMYTEAFF
v_call: TRBV5-1; cdr3_aa: CASSQTGVTYNEQFF
v_call: TRBV18; cdr3_aa: CASSRGPGLTYNEQFF
v_call: TRBV30; cdr3_aa: CAWSTESNQPQHF
v_call: TRBV7-8; cdr3_aa: CASSLEWGNEQYF
v_call: TRBV6-2/TRBV6-3; cdr3_aa: CASSYWDPGEQFF
v_call: TRBV7-3; cdr3_aa: CASSPSGRGQETQYF
v_call: TRBV19; cdr3_aa: CASGGTGNQPQHF
v_call: TRBV19; cdr3_aa: CASSMTRGGLSGNQPQHF
v_call: TRBV7-2; cdr3_aa: CASSLLIRTEAFF
v_call: TRBV6-2/TRBV6-3; cdr3_aa: CASSYGQGFLETQYF
v_call: TRBV10-3; cdr3_aa: CAITTDRDNSPLHF
v_call: TRBV3-1/TRBV3-2; cdr3_aa: CASSSSRWTAGDYGYTF
v_call: TRBV15; cdr3_aa: CATSREGQGLEQFF
v_call: TRBV19; cdr3_aa: CASSMGARNQPQHF
v_call: TRBV6-5; cdr3_aa: CAGYRGTEAFF
v_call: TRBV6-5; cdr3_aa: CASSYRGYEQYF
v_call: TRBV11-2; cdr3_aa: CASSLFRGTEAFF
v_call: TRBV2; cdr3_aa: CASKPTNTEAFF
v_call: TRBV5-5; cdr3_aa: CASSLGPQGGGYGYTF
v_call: TRBV14; cdr3_aa: CASANYGVEGEKLFF
v_call: TRBV9; cdr3_aa: CAIRGKRLTDTQYF
v_call: TRBV25-1; cdr3_aa: CASTNPGQGEQYF
v_call: TRBV2; cdr3_aa: CASTPRESSYNSPLHF
v_call: TRBV30; cdr3_aa: CAWSGDKGWGNSAANTEAFF